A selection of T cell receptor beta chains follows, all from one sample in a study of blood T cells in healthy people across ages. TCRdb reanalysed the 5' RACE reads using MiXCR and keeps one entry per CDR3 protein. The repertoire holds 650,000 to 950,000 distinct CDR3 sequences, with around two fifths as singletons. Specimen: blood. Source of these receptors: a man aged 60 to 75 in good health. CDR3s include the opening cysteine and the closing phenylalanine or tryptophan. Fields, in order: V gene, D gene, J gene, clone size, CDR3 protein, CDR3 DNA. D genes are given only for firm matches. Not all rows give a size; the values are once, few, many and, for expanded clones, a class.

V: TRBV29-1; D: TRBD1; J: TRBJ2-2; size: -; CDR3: CSTSGTGNTGELFF; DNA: TGCAGCACTTCCGGGACAGGGAACACCGGGGAGCTGTTTTTT
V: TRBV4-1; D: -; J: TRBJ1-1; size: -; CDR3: CASSQDGREAFF; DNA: TGCGCCAGCAGCCAAGACGGGCGTGAAGCTTTCTTT
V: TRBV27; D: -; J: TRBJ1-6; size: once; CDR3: CASTSNVGGNNSPLHF; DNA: TGTGCCAGCACCTCCAACGTGGGGGGCAATAATTCACCCCTCCACTTT
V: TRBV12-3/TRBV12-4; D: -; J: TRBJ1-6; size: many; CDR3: CASSPLSSYNSPLHF; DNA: TGTGCCAGCAGTCCCCTAAGCTCCTATAATTCACCCCTCCACTTT
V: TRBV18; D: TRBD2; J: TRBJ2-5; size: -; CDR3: CASSPRSGASGKTQYF; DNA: TGTGCCAGCTCACCTCGTAGCGGGGCCTCAGGAAAGACCCAGTACTTC
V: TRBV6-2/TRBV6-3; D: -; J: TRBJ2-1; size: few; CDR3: CASGGQLSSYNEQFF; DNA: TGTGCCAGCGGAGGACAGTTAAGCTCCTACAATGAGCAGTTCTTC
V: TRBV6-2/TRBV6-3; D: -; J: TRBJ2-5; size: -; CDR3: CASSYSIVRVMMYF; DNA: TGTGCCAGCAGTTACTCGATAGTCCGGGTGATGATGTACTTC
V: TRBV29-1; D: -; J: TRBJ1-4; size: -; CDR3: CSVDLGANEKLFF; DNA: TGCAGCGTTGACTTGGGGGCCAATGAAAAACTGTTTTTT
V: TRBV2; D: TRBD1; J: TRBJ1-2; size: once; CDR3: CAGSEALRDRSYGYTF; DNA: TGTGCCGGCAGTGAAGCGCTTCGGGACAGGAGCTATGGCTACACCTTC
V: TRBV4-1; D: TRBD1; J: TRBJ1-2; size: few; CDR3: CASSQVDRAGYGYTF; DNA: TGCGCCAGCAGCCAAGTGGACAGGGCTGGCTATGGCTACACCTTC
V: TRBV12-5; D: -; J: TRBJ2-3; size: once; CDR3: CASAGDTDTQYF; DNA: TGTGCTAGTGCGGGAGACACAGATACGCAGTATTTT
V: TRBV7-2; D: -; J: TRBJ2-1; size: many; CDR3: CASSSPEDNYNEQFF; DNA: TGTGCCAGCAGCTCGCCAGAGGACAACTACAATGAGCAGTTCTTC
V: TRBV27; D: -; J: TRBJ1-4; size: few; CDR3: CASSFGATNEKLFF; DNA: TGTGCCAGCAGTTTTGGTGCAACTAATGAAAAACTGTTTTTT
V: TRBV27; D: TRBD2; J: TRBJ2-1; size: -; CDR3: CASRVLAGNYNEQFF; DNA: TGTGCCAGCAGGGTACTAGCGGGGAATTACAATGAGCAGTTCTTC
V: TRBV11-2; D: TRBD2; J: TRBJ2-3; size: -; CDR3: CASSFFGGTADTQYF; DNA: TGTGCCAGCAGCTTCTTCGGGGGGACGGCAGATACGCAGTATTTT
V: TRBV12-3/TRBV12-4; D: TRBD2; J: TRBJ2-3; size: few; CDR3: CASRDMGSGGEDTQYF; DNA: TGTGCCAGCAGAGACATGGGTAGCGGGGGGGAGGATACGCAGTATTTT
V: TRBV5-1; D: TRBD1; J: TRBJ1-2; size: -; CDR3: CASSSRDRGEDYTF; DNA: TGCGCCAGCAGCAGCCGGGACAGGGGTGAGGACTACACCTTC